The rows below give T cell receptor beta chains drawn from one sample of a study of blood T cell repertoires in COVID-19. Using immunoSEQ multiplex PCR, the repertoire was profiled, and TCRdb retains in-frame clones only, with some absent. Of 150,000 to 200,000 clones listed, approximately 80% were seen once; the top ten hold about 12%. The source material was PBMCs or T cells enriched from blood (not recorded which). Receptors were obtained from a man aged 45-65 years who had recovered from COVID-19. CDR3s include the opening cysteine and the closing phenylalanine or tryptophan. The D gene is left open where the match is weak. Clone size, where shown, is once, few, many, or a class for clones that have expanded.

j_call v_call clone_size d_call cdr3_nt cdr3_aa
TRBJ1-2 TRBV2 few TRBD1 TGTGCCAGCAGGACCGGGACAGTTACGTATGGCTACACCTTC CASRTGTVTYGYTF
TRBJ2-1 TRBV7-9 . TRBD1 TGTGCCAGCAGCGTCATGACAGGGGGTATCAATGAGCAGTTCTTC CASSVMTGGINEQFF
TRBJ2-7 TRBV19 . . TGTGCCAGTAGTTACGCAACAGGGGGGGCCCTCGAGCAGTACTTC CASSYATGGALEQYF
TRBJ1-5 TRBV19 . TRBD1 TGTGCCAGTACCTCTGACAGGGGAAGTCGCAATCAGCCCCAGCATTTT CASTSDRGSRNQPQHF
TRBJ1-1 TRBV7-2 . . TGTGCCAGCGGAGGAGCGTTGACCACTGAAGCTTTCTTT CASGGALTTEAFF
TRBJ2-3 TRBV5-4 . TRBD2 TGTGCCAGCAGCTGGGGGCTAGCGGGAGGCACAGATACGCAGTATTTT CASSWGLAGGTDTQYF
TRBJ2-3 TRBV10-2 . TRBD2 TGCGCCAGCAGTGAGGGAGTAGCGGGGGGGCGGATAACAGATACGCAGTATTTT CASSEGVAGGRITDTQYF
TRBJ1-1 TRBV19 . TRBD1 TGTGCCAGTATAACGACAGGGTTGAACACTGAAGCTTTCTTT CASITTGLNTEAFF
TRBJ1-6 TRBV4-1 . . TGCGCCAGCAGCCAAGAGTCTTACCAGGGCGCGAATTCACCCCTCCACTTT CASSQESYQGANSPLHF
TRBJ1-5 TRBV12-5 . TRBD1 TGTGCTAGTGGCCCTACCACCCCCCGATGGACAGGTCATCAGCCCCAGCATTTT CASGPTTPRWTGHQPQHF
TRBJ1-1 TRBV19 . TRBD1 TGTGCCAGTAGTATCGACAGGGGGAACACTGAAGCTTTCTTT CASSIDRGNTEAFF
TRBJ1-2 TRBV10-3 . . TGTGCCATCAGTGAGTTCGGGGAAAGAGGCTACACCTTC CAISEFGERGYTF
TRBJ1-4 TRBV19 . . TGTGCCAGTAGTATTCAGGGTTTTTCTAATGAAAAACTGTTTTTT CASSIQGFSNEKLFF
TRBJ2-1 TRBV29-1 . TRBD2 TGCAGCGTTGAAGGGACTAGCGGGGGGGACCCCTCCTACAATGAGCAGTTCTTC CSVEGTSGGDPSYNEQFF
TRBJ2-7 TRBV29-1 few TRBD1 TGCAGCGTCCTGGGTACAGGGGGCTTAGAGCAGTACTTC CSVLGTGGLEQYF
TRBJ1-3 TRBV14 . . TGTGCCAGCAGCCAAGTGCCGGTCTCTGGAAACACCATATATTTT CASSQVPVSGNTIYF
TRBJ2-1 TRBV29-1 . TRBD2 TGCAGCGTTCGGACTAGCGGGGACTACAATGAGCAGTTCTTC CSVRTSGDYNEQFF
TRBJ1-5 TRBV19 . . TGTGCCAGTAGCTCCGAACGGGGCGGGAAAGGGCAGCCCCAGCATTTT CASSSERGGKGQPQHF
TRBJ1-5 TRBV6-1 once . TGTGCCAGCAGTGAATGGGGGGGTCAGCCCCAGCATTTT CASSEWGGQPQHF
TRBJ2-5 TRBV5-1 . TRBD1 TGCGCCAGCAGTTCAGGTGCAGGGGGAGAGACCCAGTACTTC CASSSGAGGETQYF
TRBJ1-6 TRBV29-1 . TRBD1 TGCAGCGGTCGACAGGGTGTAAATTCACCCCTCCACTTT CSGRQGVNSPLHF
TRBJ2-3 TRBV12-3/TRBV12-4 . . TGTGCCAGCAGACAACAGCTCACAGATACGCAGTATTTT CASRQQLTDTQYF
TRBJ1-2 TRBV30 . . TGTGCCTGGAGCCGGGACACGGGCGACTATGGCTACACCTTC CAWSRDTGDYGYTF
TRBJ1-5 TRBV19 . . TGTGCCAGTAGTTCGTTCGGGACGGGACTGAGCAATCAGCCCCAGCATTTT CASSSFGTGLSNQPQHF
TRBJ1-2 TRBV29-1 few TRBD1 TGCAGCGTTGAAGATCGAGGACAGGGTCTTGATGGCTACACCTTC CSVEDRGQGLDGYTF
TRBJ2-7 TRBV5-1 . . TGCGCCAGCAGCTCCCCGGGACACCTCTACGAGCAGTACTTC CASSSPGHLYEQYF
TRBJ1-2 TRBV7-2 . . TGTGCCAGCAGCATTACAGGGTATATGGGCTATGGCTACACCTTC CASSITGYMGYGYTF
TRBJ1-1 TRBV12-3/TRBV12-4 . . TGTGCCAGCAGTTTGACTTTTAACACTGAAGCTTTCTTT CASSLTFNTEAFF
TRBJ2-2 TRBV18 . . TGTGCCAGCTCTCCACAGGGAGGATTAAACACCGGGGAGCTGTTTTTT CASSPQGGLNTGELFF
TRBJ1-2 TRBV6-1 once . TGTGCCAGCAGTGAAGCTGTGACAGCTAACTATGGCTACACCTTC CASSEAVTANYGYTF
TRBJ2-5 TRBV11-2 . TRBD2 TGTGCCAGCGGAAAAAGCGGGGGGGAGACCCAGTACTTC CASGKSGGETQYF
TRBJ1-2 TRBV6-5 . TRBD1 TGTGCCAGCAGCTCCGGGACAGGGAACTATGGCTACACCTTC CASSSGTGNYGYTF
TRBJ2-3 TRBV2 . TRBD2 TGTGCCAGCCTCCAGGGACTAGGATTAGATACGCAGTATTTT CASLQGLGLDTQYF
TRBJ1-1 TRBV27 . . TGTGCCAGCAAGGCAGGAACTTACACTGAAGCTTTCTTT CASKAGTYTEAFF
TRBJ1-2 TRBV5-1 . . TGCGCCAGCAGCTTGTCAGGGGACAACTATGGCTACACCTTC CASSLSGDNYGYTF
TRBJ2-1 TRBV15 . . TGTGCCACCAGCAGAGGGGGCGGGGTCTCCTACAATGAGCAGTTCTTC CATSRGGGVSYNEQFF
TRBJ1-5 TRBV7-8 . . TGTGCCAGCAGCTTAGAGCCAGGGTTTAGCAATCAGCCCCAGCATTTT CASSLEPGFSNQPQHF
TRBJ2-1 TRBV9 . . TGTGCCAGCAGCGTAGAGAACTCTCTTAATGAGCAGTTCTTC CASSVENSLNEQFF
TRBJ1-1 TRBV9 . . TGTGCCAGCAGCGTAGCCTCCAGAGGTGCGGAAAACACTGAAGCTTTCTTT CASSVASRGAENTEAFF
TRBJ1-2 TRBV12-3/TRBV12-4 . . TGTGCCAGCGGCAACAGGGCCCACTACACCTTC CASGNRAHYTF
TRBJ1-1 TRBV10-3 . . TGTGCCATCAGCGCAGGGGAAGGTCAATCTGAAGCTTTCTTT CAISAGEGQSEAFF
TRBJ1-2 TRBV7-2 . . TGTGCCAGCAGCGCCACATTAGGGGGCTATGGCTACACCTTC CASSATLGGYGYTF
TRBJ2-3 TRBV28 few . TGTGCCAGCGGTAGGGGTACTAGCACAGATACGCAGTATTTT CASGRGTSTDTQYF
TRBJ2-3 TRBV30 . TRBD1 TGTGCCTGGTCTAGGGGGCTAACCGATACGCAGTATTTT CAWSRGLTDTQYF
TRBJ1-2 TRBV27 . TRBD1 TGTGCCAGCAGTTTATTACCAGGGGGAGTAATCTATGGCTACACCTTC CASSLLPGGVIYGYTF
TRBJ2-3 TRBV25-1 . . TGTGCCAGCAGTGAATTGGTAGTCACAGATACGCAGTATTTT CASSELVVTDTQYF
TRBJ1-1 TRBV7-9 . . TGTGCCAGCACGCGAACTACGAACACTGAAGCTTTCTTT CASTRTTNTEAFF
TRBJ1-1 TRBV10-3 . . TGTGCCATCAGTGGGCGAGGGAACACTGAAGCTTTCTTT CAISGRGNTEAFF
TRBJ1-6 TRBV4-2 . TRBD1 TGTGCCAGCAGCCGCGAGGACAGGCTTAATTCACCCCTCCACTTT CASSREDRLNSPLHF
TRBJ1-2 TRBV6-5 . . TGTGCCAGCGAGGGGGATGGCTACACCTTC CASEGDGYTF
TRBJ2-5 TRBV29-1 . TRBD2 TGCAGCGCCCCAATAGCGGGGGGGCGAGCGGGGCAAGAGACCCAGTACTTC CSAPIAGGRAGQETQYF
TRBJ2-1 TRBV11-2 . TRBD1 TGTGCCAGCAGCTCAGGACAGGAAGGGAATGAGCAGTTCTTC CASSSGQEGNEQFF
TRBJ1-6 TRBV5-1 . TRBD1 TGCGCCAGCAGCTTGGCCTTGGGACAGGGTAATTCACCCCTCCACTTT CASSLALGQGNSPLHF
TRBJ2-5 TRBV18 few . TGTGCCAGCTCACCACCGATCGCACGCAGAGGACAAGAGACCCAGTACTTC CASSPPIARRGQETQYF
TRBJ2-6 TRBV19 . . TGTGCCAGTAGTGCATGGGGAGGTGGGGCCAACGTCCTGACTTTC CASSAWGGGANVLTF